This T cell receptor beta chain was profiled in a study of T cell responses to AZD1222 COVID-19 vaccine. Study-wide points: Reports say nearly half of spike-specific TCRs go after unmutated variant regions. Spike-specific TCR breadth and depth both grew after two AZD1222 doses. Only 5 or 6 AZD1222 recipients tested seropositive at baseline. Repertoire sampling happened only post peak T cell response.

The data were produced by immunoSEQ multiplex PCR, yet TCRdb's version contains in-frame clones alone and is incomplete. The table records tens of thousands of clones, 86% of them present only once. Germline V lookup: CDR1 MDHEN, CDR2 SYDVKM. CDR3 length: 11 residues. Trimming removed 2 bases at V and 6 bases at J, with 5 bases between. Turning to this clone: No antigen is known for it.

This chain joins TRBV28 and TRBJ2-7; D is unresolved. The sample here was peripheral blood, taken on day 0 of AZD1222 vaccination. The receptor was derived from an adult in good health. The CDR3 nucleotides are TGTGCCAGCAGTTTAATAGGCGAGCAGTACTTC. This codes for CASSLIGEQYF.